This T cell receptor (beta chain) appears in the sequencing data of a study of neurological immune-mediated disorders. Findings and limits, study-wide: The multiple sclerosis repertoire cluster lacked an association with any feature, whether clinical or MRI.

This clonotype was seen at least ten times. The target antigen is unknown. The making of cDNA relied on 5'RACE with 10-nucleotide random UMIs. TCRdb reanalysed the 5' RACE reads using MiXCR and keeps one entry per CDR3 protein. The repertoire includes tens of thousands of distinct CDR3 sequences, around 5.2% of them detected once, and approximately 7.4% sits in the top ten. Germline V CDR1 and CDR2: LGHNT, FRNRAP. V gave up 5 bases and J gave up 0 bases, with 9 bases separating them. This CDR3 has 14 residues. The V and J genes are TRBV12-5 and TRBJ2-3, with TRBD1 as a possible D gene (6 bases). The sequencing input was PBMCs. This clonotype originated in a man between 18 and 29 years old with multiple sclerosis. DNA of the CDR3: TGTGCTAGTGGTCGGGACATCAGCACAGATACGCAGTATTTT. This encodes CASGRDISTDTQYF. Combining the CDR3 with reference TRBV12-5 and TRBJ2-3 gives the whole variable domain DARVTQTPRHKVTEMGQEVTMRCQPILGHNTVFWYRQTMMQGLELLAYFRNRAPLDDSGMPKDRFSAEMPDATLATLKIQPSEPRDSAVYFCASGRDISTDTQYFGPGTRLTVL.